This entry features one TCR beta chain sequence. Its target is unknown. Germline lookup yields CDR1 DFQATT and CDR2 SNEGSKA (reference sequence). Trimming shortened V by 4 bases and J by 3 bases, and 6 bases separated the two germline ends. The CDR3 totals 11 residues. Libraries were prepared by immunoSEQ multiplex PCR; TCRdb keeps only in-frame clonotypes and omits some of them. Here the sample spans 90,000 to 120,000 clones, 75% to 95% being singletons. The record originates from a study of OX40 agonist ivuxolimab in advanced cancers. As for the study in general: Aged roughly 23 to 79 with a mean of 60 years, they were 82.7% male. Enrollees could have had prior anti-PD-1, anti-PD-L1 or anti-CTLA-4 therapy, which 40% to 45% had received. Broader study findings: CD8+ T cells were the subset that, on average, had more expanded clones than CD4+. Partial responders dosed at 0.1-3.0 mg/kg displayed clonal expansion ranking among the lowest.

The chain is built from TRBV20-1 and TRBJ1-1; D perhaps matches TRBD1 (5 bases). The specimen comprised CD4+ or CD8+ T cells sorted from blood, sampled in a trial of the OX40 agonist ivuxolimab. This sequence originates from an adult with an advanced solid tumor such as melanoma, head and neck, liver or kidney cancer. This CDR3 reads CSATGYTEAFF. CDR3 DNA sequence: TGCAGTGCTACAGGGTACACTGAAGCTTTCTTT.